The next 21 T cell receptor beta chains were all read from a single sample in a study of STAT5B mutations in CD4+ large granular lymphocyte leukemia. The method was immunoSEQ multiplex PCR; TCRdb's version includes in-frame clones alone and lacks a portion of them. The sample includes about 40,000 clones, about four fifths seen only once; the top ten take approximately 4%. Sequenced material: CD4+ T cells from blood buffy coats. The source of these receptors is a human donor in good health.

V and J are TRBV6-1 and TRBJ1-1, with D unclear. The CDR3 is made up of 13 amino acids. The germline V and J ends were trimmed by 5 bases and 1 base, with 8 bases remaining between them. Germline assignment: CDR1 MNHNS and CDR2 SASEGT. In nucleotides, the CDR3 is TGTGCCAGCAGTTATGCATCGAACACTGAAGCTTTCTTT. Protein product: CASSYASNTEAFF.

This clone came up once. This chain joins TRBV9 and TRBJ2-1, with D unresolved. The V end lost 2 bases, the J end lost 2 bases, and 8 bases lay between the germline ends. Germline CDR1 reads SGDLS; CDR2 reads YYNGEE. The CDR3 has 14 amino acids. The CDR3 nucleotides read TGTGCCAGCAGCGTTTCCTGGACCTACAATGAGCAGTTCTTC. Translated: CASSVSWTYNEQFF.

The chain recombines TRBV6-1 with TRBJ2-3; no reliable D call. The CDR3 is 14 residues long. CDR1 is MNHNS, CDR2 SASEGT, per germline. V dropped 4 bases and J dropped 2 bases, with 10 bases sitting between them. As DNA, the CDR3 is TGTGCCAGCAGTGTAATGTCAGTCACAGATACGCAGTATTTT. This encodes CASSVMSVTDTQYF.

The rearrangement joins TRBV18 to TRBJ1-1, with no clear D. V gave up 1 base and J gave up 1 base, with 7 bases separating them. Per germline, CDR1 KGHSH and CDR2 LQKENI. The CDR3 length is 14 residues. CDR3 sequence (DNA): TGTGCCAGCTCACCACAGGGTCGGAACACTGAAGCTTTCTTT. It yields the protein CASSPQGRNTEAFF.

The rearrangement joins TRBV5-4 to TRBJ2-3; weak D call: TRBD2 (7 bases). This CDR3 has 15 amino acids. V was shortened by 0 bases and J by 2 bases, with 10 bases between the two germline ends. The V gene's germline CDR1 is SGHNT and CDR2 YYREEE (reference sequence). This CDR3 is CASSLAGGSTDTQYF. The CDR3 nucleotides are TGTGCCAGCAGCTTGGCGGGGGGCTCCACAGATACGCAGTATTTT.

V gene TRBV12-2 combines with J gene TRBJ1-6. TRBV12-2 is a known pseudogene. The CDR3 covers 17 residues. CDR3: CASRDSPGGRFRSPLHF. CDR3 bases: TGTGCAAGTCGCGACTCCCCTGGGGGTCGTTTTAGGTCACCCCTCCACTTT.

This clone was counted a single time. This sequence joins TRBV10-3 and TRBJ1-2; TRBD1 matches at 8 bases. Unmatched junction bases numbered 2, after V lost 4 bases and J lost 4 bases. Germline CDR1 is ENHRY and CDR2 is SYGVKD. This CDR3 has 13 amino acids. CDR3 residues: CAISVDRAYGYTF. The CDR3 DNA sequence: TGTGCCATCAGTGTGGACAGGGCCTATGGCTACACCTTC.

The rearrangement joins TRBV18 to TRBJ2-3; D possibly corresponds to TRBD2 (6 bases). The germline V gene encodes CDR1 KGHSH and CDR2 LQKENI. The CDR3 contains 15 residues. The V end was cut by 3 bases, the J end by 2 bases, with 12 bases between. CDR3 nucleotides: TGTGCCAGCTCACCCGGGGCTAGCGCCACAGATACGCAGTATTTT. It translates to CASSPGASATDTQYF. The whole variable domain, filled in from reference TRBV18 and TRBJ2-3, reads NAGVMQNPRHLVRRRGQEARLRCSPMKGHSHVYWYRQLPEEGLKFMVYLQKENIIDESGMPKERFSAEFPKEGPSILRIQQVVRGDSAAYFCASSPGASATDTQYFGPGTRLTVL.

The CDR3 loop reads CASSPPQGRYEQYF. CDR3 DNA sequence: TGTGCCAGCTCACCACCGCAGGGGAGGTACGAGCAGTACTTC. This chain joins TRBV18 and TRBJ2-7; either TRBD1 or TRBD2 may supply D (6 bases each). The CDR3 extends over 14 amino acids. V was trimmed by 0 bases and J by 4 bases, leaving 10 bases between them. Per the germline V gene, CDR1 is KGHSH and CDR2 is LQKENI.

V and J are TRBV30 and TRBJ1-4; TRBD1 aligns across 7 bases. CDR3 length: 12 amino acids. CDR1 and CDR2 from the germline V gene are GTSNPN and SVGIG (reference sequence). The J segment lost 5 bases and the V segment lost 7 bases, leaving 4 bases of the junction unmatched. CDR3 sequence reads: CASSQGNEKLFF. CDR3 coding DNA: TGTGCCTCCTCACAGGGGAATGAAAAACTGTTTTTT.

This rearrangement joins TRBV5-6 to TRBJ2-2; tentatively, D is TRBD1 or TRBD2 (6 bases each). CDR1 is SGHDT, CDR2 YYEEEE, per germline. Trimming left V 4 bases short and J 5 bases short, with 15 bases between. The CDR3 has 15 amino acids. CDR3 coding DNA: TGTGCCAGCAGCCCTTACCAGGGGAGGACCGGGGAGCTGTTTTTT. Residues: CASSPYQGRTGELFF.

The genes are TRBV18 and TRBJ1-1; the D gene is possibly TRBD1 (6 bases). Germline V gene sequence: CDR1 KGHSH, CDR2 LQKENI. With 5 bases removed from V and 4 bases from J, the gap between germline ends came to 14 bases. CDR3 size: 14 residues. CDR3 protein: CASSEQGGSTEAFF. In nucleotides, the CDR3 is TGTGCCAGCTCAGAACAGGGAGGAAGCACTGAAGCTTTCTTT.

The rearrangement uses TRBV5-4 and TRBJ1-6, with TRBD1 identical over 7 bases. The CDR3 has 15 residues. Germline V gene lookup returns CDR1 SGHNT and CDR2 YYREEE (reference sequence). V lost 3 bases and J lost 8; bases outside the gene matches: 8. The CDR3 DNA reads TGTGCCAGCAGCTCACCGTCAGACAGGGATTCACCCCTCCACTTT. It specifies CASSSPSDRDSPLHF.

This clone appeared a few times. The CDR3 sequence: CASSFAQGGIREKLFF. In DNA form, the CDR3 reads TGTGCCAGCAGCTTCGCCCAGGGAGGGATTAGGGAAAAACTGTTTTTT. The chain is built from TRBV11-2 and TRBJ1-4; D might be TRBD1 (5 bases). The CDR3 is 16 residues long. Germline loops: CDR1 SGHAT, CDR2 FQNNGV. Trimming left V 3 bases short and J 8 bases short, with 19 bases between.

V and J are TRBV5-1 and TRBJ1-1; weak D call: TRBD1 (6 bases). The CDR3 is 12 residues long. Germline V CDR1 and CDR2: SGHRS, YFSETQ. V was pared by 4 bases and J by 7 bases, with 11 bases between. The CDR3 DNA sequence: TGCGCCAGCAGCCCACAGGGACGTGAAGCTTTCTTT. Its protein is CASSPQGREAFF.

The chain joins TRBV5-4 to TRBJ1-5; 9 bases line up with TRBD1. There are 16 residues in the CDR3. The junction had 8 bases not matched to a gene; V was cut back by 4 bases and J by 3 bases. Germline CDR1 SGHNT, CDR2 YYREEE (reference sequence). CDR3 bases: TGTGCCAGCAGCGCCGGGACAGGGATGGACAATCAGCCCCAGCATTTT. Protein product: CASSAGTGMDNQPQHF. Complete variable domain (other parts from reference TRBV5-4 and TRBJ1-5): ETGVTQSPTHLIKTRGQQVTLRCSSQSGHNTVSWYQQALGQGPQFIFQYYREEENGRGNFPPRFSGLQFPNYSSELNVNALELDDSALYLCASSAGTGMDNQPQHFGDGTRLSIL.

The chain is built from TRBV7-9 and TRBJ2-7, with 7 bases matching TRBD1. CDR3 length: 15 residues. Germline values: CDR1 SEHNR, CDR2 FQNEAQ (reference sequence). The ends lost 5 bases at V and 3 bases at J; junction bases unmatched: 10. The CDR3 loop is CASSRPGQTYYEQYF. The CDR3 coding sequence is TGTGCCAGCAGCAGACCGGGACAGACTTACTACGAGCAGTACTTC.

CDR3 loop: CASSPGSAIGSPLHF. The CDR3 DNA reads TGTGCCAGCAGCCCCGGGTCCGCAATTGGGTCACCCCTCCACTTT. The chain joins TRBV6-6 to TRBJ1-6; D call uncertain. Germline CDR1 MNHNY, CDR2 SVGAGI (reference sequence). The length of the CDR3 is 15 residues. Trimming took off 6 bases at V and 10 bases at J, with 19 bases between the two ends.

The chain combines TRBV19 with TRBJ2-3; the D is unclear. The V and J ends lost 0 bases and 2 bases respectively, with 6 bases between them. The CDR3 is 14 residues long. The germline V gene has CDR1 LNHDA and CDR2 SQIVND (reference sequence). Here the CDR3 DNA reads TGTGCCAGTAGTATAGATCAGGTCACAGATACGCAGTATTTT. As protein: CASSIDQVTDTQYF. Supplemented by reference TRBV19 and TRBJ2-3, the full variable domain reads DGGITQSPKYLFRKEGQNVTLSCEQNLNHDAMYWYRQDPGQGLRLIYYSQIVNDFQKGDIAEGYSVSREKKESFPLTVTSAQKNPTAFYLCASSIDQVTDTQYFGPGTRLTVL.

The rearrangement uses TRBV7-2 and TRBJ2-3, with D unclear. The CDR3 contains 12 residues. Per germline, CDR1 SGHTA and CDR2 FQGNSA. The V gene lost 5 bases and the J gene lost 1 base, with 4 bases spanning the gap. The CDR3 region is CASSPRTDTQYF. The DNA of the CDR3 is TGTGCCAGCAGCCCTCGCACAGATACGCAGTATTTT.

The V and J genes are TRBV28 and TRBJ1-5; D is unclear. The germline gives CDR1 MDHEN, CDR2 SYDVKM. V lost 5 bases, J lost 5 bases, and 13 bases lay in between. The CDR3 extends over 14 amino acids. CDR3 amino acids: CASSPLGRDQPQHF. CDR3 in DNA: TGTGCCAGCAGTCCCCTGGGGAGGGATCAGCCCCAGCATTTT.